The sequence of this T cell receptor (beta chain) was determined in a study of early T cells in non-severe SARS-CoV-2 infection. This clonotype was observed a few times. The protocol attached unique molecular identifiers to individual cDNA molecules. MiXCR, applied by TCRdb to the 5' RACE reads, yields one record per CDR3 protein. The sample shows some 41,000 distinct CDR3 sequences, 20% to 25% of them seen only once. This clonotype originated in an adult who was a healthcare worker with PCR-confirmed SARS-CoV-2 infection or an uninfected control (not recorded which). Sequences were derived from whole blood, sampled at baseline.

CDR3 nucleotide sequence: TGCGCCAGCAGTGAGTCTTCTATCGGAAACACCATATATTTT. It yields the protein CASSESSIGNTIYF. The V and J genes are TRBV10-2 and TRBJ1-3; no firm D call. Germline V CDR1 and CDR2: WSHSY, SAAADI. V was cut by 0 bases and J by 4 bases, with 7 bases left in between. CDR3 length equals 14 residues.